Below are 8 T cell receptor beta chains sequenced from a single sample in a study of post-analysis software for immune sequencing data. Unique molecular identifiers featured in each of the TCR beta cDNA libraries. TCRdb fed the PCR reads into MiXCR, producing one record per CDR3 protein. Among around 400,000 distinct CDR3 sequences listed, 30% to 45% were seen once. No antigens are known for them. Study findings and constraints: Patients used four to six TRBV segments, including TRBV5-6, TRBV5-1 and TRBV20-1, more often than controls.

The source material was blood. The receptors shown here come from a girl aged 2-9 years with multiple sclerosis.

This clonotype was found a few times. This rearrangement joins TRBV20-1 to TRBJ2-5, with 7 bases matching TRBD2. In germline, CDR1 is DFQATT, CDR2 SNEGSKA (reference sequence). V gave up 3 bases and J gave up 3 bases; unmatched junction bases: 10. This CDR3 has 15 amino acids. This CDR3 is CSARASGMGEETQYF. For the CDR3, the DNA is TGCAGTGCTAGGGCTAGCGGTATGGGAGAAGAGACCCAGTACTTC.

The chain carries TRBV10-3 and TRBJ2-1, with D possibly TRBD1 on 6 matching bases. Germline lookup yields CDR1 ENHRY and CDR2 SYGVKD. CDR3 size: 15 residues. Trimming took 4 bases from V and 2 from J, leaving 12 bases between them. The CDR3 sequence: CAISGDIMPYNEQFF. The CDR3 DNA reads TGTGCCATCAGTGGGGACATCATGCCCTACAATGAGCAGTTCTTC.

This chain joins TRBV10-3 and TRBJ2-1, with D possibly being TRBD2 (7 bases). The CDR3 runs to 18 residues. Trimming took 0 bases from V and 7 from J, leaving 22 bases between them. Germline CDR1 is ENHRY and CDR2 is SYGVKD. The CDR3 region has the DNA TGTGCCATCAGTGAGTCGAAACTAGTGGGAGGGGGTGTGAATGAGCAGTTCTTC. Translating gives CAISESKLVGGGVNEQFF.

The J gene is TRBJ1-5, the V gene TRBV29-1, with D possibly matching TRBD1 (6 bases). CDR1 is SQVTM and CDR2 is ANQGSEA in the germline V gene. This CDR3 is 18 amino acids long. The V gene lost 3 bases and the J gene lost 0 bases, with 21 bases spanning the gap. The CDR3 DNA follows: TGCAGCGTTGATCGGGGGAAGGGGGGCCCTTATAGCAATCAGCCCCAGCATTTT. Its translation is CSVDRGKGGPYSNQPQHF.

This clonotype was observed a few times. This chain uses TRBV12-3 or TRBV12-4 with TRBJ2-1, with TRBD2 matching 11 bases. Unmatched junction bases numbered 3, after V lost 6 bases and J lost 5 bases. CDR3 length equals 14 residues. The CDR3 protein is CASRIAGGNNEQFF. In DNA, the CDR3 is TGTGCCAGCAGAATAGCGGGAGGGAACAATGAGCAGTTCTTC.

The CDR3 coding sequence is TGTGCCAGCTCACCAGGTAGTCTTAGCACAGATACGCAGTATTTT. Translation gives CASSPGSLSTDTQYF. The chain has TRBV18 and TRBJ2-3; no reliable D call. This CDR3 has 15 amino acids. Trimming shortened V by 2 bases and J by 0 bases, and 9 bases separated the two germline ends. Germline V gives CDR1 KGHSH, CDR2 LQKENI.

The V call is TRBV4-1, the J call TRBJ2-1; 8 positions agree with TRBD2. Germline CDR1 and CDR2: MGHRA and YSYEKL. The CDR3 sequence is 16 residues long. V dropped 4 bases and J dropped 4; count of bases not matched to a gene: 9. The CDR3, as DNA: TGCGCCAGCAGCCTATCCCTAGCGGGTTTTTACAATGAGCAGTTCTTC. Its protein product is CASSLSLAGFYNEQFF.

The table lists this clonotype with a few counts. The chain combines TRBV2 with TRBJ2-7, with a tentative D call TRBD1 (5 bases). The CDR3 contains 14 residues. Germline V gives CDR1 SNHLY, CDR2 FYNNEI. Trimming left V 7 bases short and J 7 bases short, with 20 bases between. CDR3 DNA: TGTGCCAGCAAACCAACGACAGCTTCTCATGAGCAGTACTTC. Protein sequence: CASKPTTASHEQYF.